A selection of T cell receptor beta chains follows, all from one sample in a study of regulatory T cells in long-lasting Graves disease. MiXCR, applied by TCRdb to the multiplex PCR reads, yields one record per CDR3 protein. This table has hundreds of thousands of distinct CDR3 sequences, 16% appearing once. In addition, the sample was reused for a study of T cells in Graves' hyperthyroidism and ophthalmopathy.

The input for sequencing was peripheral blood mononuclear cells (PBMCs), taken at new diagnosis, from a patient treated with antithyroid drugs. The receptor set was obtained from a woman aged 40 to 65 with Graves disease. Both conserved end residues are trimmed from each CDR3. Expanded clones are given a class, and other clones once, few, many or no size at all.

j_call,v_call,clone_size,cdr3_aa
TRBJ2-2,TRBV20-1,few,SASSRTGPAGELF
TRBJ2-5,TRBV3-1,many,ASSQDQETQY
TRBJ2-5,TRBV7-2,many,ASSAYNIETQY
TRBJ2-1,TRBV20-1,many,SASGRGGEQF
TRBJ1-1,TRBV7-2,many,ASSLVAGVNTEAF
TRBJ1-2,TRBV11-2,-,ASSHWTGDGYT
TRBJ1-3,TRBV4-1,-,ASSQPARFSGNTIY
TRBJ2-1,TRBV27,many,ASSRYGGSYNEQF
TRBJ2-7,TRBV3-1,few,ASSQIQASEQY
TRBJ2-1,TRBV7-3,many,ASSLMLGAYNEQF
TRBJ1-5,TRBV24-1,many,ATSDGPGPQH
TRBJ2-7,TRBV10-3,few,AISEPGPDWRMVYEQY
TRBJ2-3,TRBV5-1,many,ASSLGGPSGDTQY
TRBJ2-5,TRBV3-1,many,ASSQAWGGQQETQY
TRBJ1-4,TRBV2,-,ASSGTAEKLF
TRBJ1-4,TRBV11-2,many,ASRAANEKLF
TRBJ1-3,TRBV6-2/TRBV6-3,few,ASSNLGASGNTIY
TRBJ2-2,TRBV5-4,-,ASSLGGSLNTGELF
TRBJ1-5,TRBV4-1,-,ASSSSRVSNQPQH
TRBJ2-1,TRBV11-2,-,ASGDGGISYNEQF
TRBJ1-1,TRBV20-1,many,SAPTLPMNTEAF
TRBJ2-3,TRBV2,many,ASIPAGGPDTQY
TRBJ2-3,TRBV5-5,-,ASSFQGARNTDTQY
TRBJ2-1,TRBV28,few,ASSDQGNPNGQF
TRBJ1-1,TRBV6-1,many,ATQQGRPEAF
TRBJ2-3,TRBV20-1,few,SVQQTGGTDTQY
TRBJ1-5,TRBV6-4,few,ASSDLDDQPQH
TRBJ2-7,TRBV28,many,ASSWADWPYEQY